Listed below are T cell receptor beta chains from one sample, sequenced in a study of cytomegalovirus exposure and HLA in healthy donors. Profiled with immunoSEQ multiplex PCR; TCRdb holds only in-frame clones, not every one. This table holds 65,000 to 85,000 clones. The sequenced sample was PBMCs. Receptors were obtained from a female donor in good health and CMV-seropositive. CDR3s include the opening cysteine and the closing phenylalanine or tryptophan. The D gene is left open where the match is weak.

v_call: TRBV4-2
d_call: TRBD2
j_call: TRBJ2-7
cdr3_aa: CASSPSSGGPTYEQYF
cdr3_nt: TGTGCCAGCAGCCCCTCTAGCGGGGGGCCGACCTACGAGCAGTACTTC

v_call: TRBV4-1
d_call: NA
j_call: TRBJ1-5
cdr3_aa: CASSQGARQPQHF
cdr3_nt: TGCGCCAGCAGCCAGGGGGCACGTCAGCCCCAGCATTTT

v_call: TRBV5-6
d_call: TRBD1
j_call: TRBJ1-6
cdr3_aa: CASSPGTGASPLHF
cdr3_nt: TGTGCCAGCAGCCCAGGGACAGGGGCTTCACCCCTCCATTTT

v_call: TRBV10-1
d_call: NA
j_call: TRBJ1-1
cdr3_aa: CASSPIQGGTEAFF
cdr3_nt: TGCGCCAGCAGTCCTATTCAAGGAGGCACTGAAGCTTTCTTT

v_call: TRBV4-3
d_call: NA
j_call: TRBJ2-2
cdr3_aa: CASSQGRANTGELFF
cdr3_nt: TGCGCCAGCAGCCAGGGCAGGGCTAACACCGGGGAGCTGTTTTTT

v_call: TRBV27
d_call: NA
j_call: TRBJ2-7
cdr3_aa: CASSLWGREQYF
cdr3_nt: TGTGCCAGCAGTTTGTGGGGGCGGGAGCAGTACTTC

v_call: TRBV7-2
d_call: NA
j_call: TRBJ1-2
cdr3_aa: CASSLGDYGYTF
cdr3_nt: TGTGCCAGCAGCCTGGGCGACTATGGCTACACCTTC

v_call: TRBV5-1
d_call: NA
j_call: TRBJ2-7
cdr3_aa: CASSLGWMGRDTDHSYEQYF
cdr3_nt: TGCGCCAGCAGCTTGGGATGGATGGGCAGGGACACCGATCATTCCTACGAGCAGTACTTC

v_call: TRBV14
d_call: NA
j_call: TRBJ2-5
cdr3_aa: CASSPNTLLETQYF
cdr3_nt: TGTGCCAGCAGCCCTAATACCCTGCTGGAGACCCAGTACTTC

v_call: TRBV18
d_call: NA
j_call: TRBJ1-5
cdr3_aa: CASSPGRTDSNQPQHF
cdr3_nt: TGTGCCAGCTCACCGGGTAGGACAGATAGCAATCAGCCCCAGCATTTT

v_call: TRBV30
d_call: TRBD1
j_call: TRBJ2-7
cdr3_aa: CAWESGTGAYEQYF
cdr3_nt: TGTGCCTGGGAATCCGGGACAGGGGCCTACGAGCAGTACTTC

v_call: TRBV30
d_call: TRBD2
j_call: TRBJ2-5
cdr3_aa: CAWSVTLAGGQETQYF
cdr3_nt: TGTGCCTGGAGTGTAACCCTAGCGGGAGGCCAAGAGACCCAGTACTTC

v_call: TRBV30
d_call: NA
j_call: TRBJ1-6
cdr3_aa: CAWSSGGNSPLHF
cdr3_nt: TGTGCCTGGAGTAGCGGAGGAAATTCACCCCTACACTTT

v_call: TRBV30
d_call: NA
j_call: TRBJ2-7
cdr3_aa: CAWSGQMATYEQYF
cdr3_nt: TGTGCCTGGAGTGGACAGATGGCCACCTACGAGCAGTACTTC

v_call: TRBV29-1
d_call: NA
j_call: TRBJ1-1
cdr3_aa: CSVDREETEAFF
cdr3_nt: TGCAGCGTTGACAGGGAAGAGACTGAAGCTTTCTTT

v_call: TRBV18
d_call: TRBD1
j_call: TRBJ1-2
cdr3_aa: CASSPEAYTGGDYGYTF
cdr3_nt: TGTGCCAGCTCACCGGAGGCCTATACAGGGGGGGACTATGGCTACACCTTC

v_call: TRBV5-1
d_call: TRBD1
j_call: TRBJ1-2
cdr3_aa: CASSLTGAVYGYTF
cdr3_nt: TGCGCCAGCAGCTTAACAGGGGCAGTTTATGGCTACACCTTC

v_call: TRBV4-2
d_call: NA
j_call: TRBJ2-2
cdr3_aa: CASIGDTGELFF
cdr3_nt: TGTGCCAGCATAGGGGACACCGGGGAGCTGTTTTTT

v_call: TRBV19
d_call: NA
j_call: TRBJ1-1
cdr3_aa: CASSLMGHSEAFF
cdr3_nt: TGTGCCAGTAGTCTAATGGGACATTCAGAAGCTTTCTTT

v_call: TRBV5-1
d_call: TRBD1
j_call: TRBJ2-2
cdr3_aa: CASSNKETGGYTGELFF
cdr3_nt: TGCGCCAGCAGCAATAAAGAAACAGGGGGCTACACCGGGGAGCTGTTTTTT

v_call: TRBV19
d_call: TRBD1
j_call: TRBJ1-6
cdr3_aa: CASSMGSWDRGGYSPLHF
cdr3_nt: TGTGCCAGTAGTATGGGCTCTTGGGACAGAGGAGGTTATTCACCCCTCCACTTT

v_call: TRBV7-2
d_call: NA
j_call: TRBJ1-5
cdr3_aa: CASNLGGVGDQPQHF
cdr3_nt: TGTGCCAGCAACCTTGGGGGGGTAGGAGATCAGCCCCAGCATTTT

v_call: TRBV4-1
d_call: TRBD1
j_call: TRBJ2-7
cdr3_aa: CASSPSGTGSYEQYF
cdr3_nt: TGCGCCAGCAGCCCCTCCGGGACAGGGTCCTACGAGCAGTACTTC

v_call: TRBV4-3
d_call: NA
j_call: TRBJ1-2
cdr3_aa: CASSQDWGGGYTF
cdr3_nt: TGCGCCAGCAGCCAAGATTGGGGAGGCGGCTACACCTTC

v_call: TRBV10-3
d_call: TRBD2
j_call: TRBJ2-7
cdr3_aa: CAIRGLAGGTYEQYF
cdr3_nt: TGTGCCATCAGGGGACTAGCGGGGGGTACCTACGAGCAGTACTTC

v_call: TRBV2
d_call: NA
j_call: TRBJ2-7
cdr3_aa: CASSSEGSGYEQYF
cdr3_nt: TGTGCCAGCAGCAGTGAGGGTAGCGGCTACGAGCAGTACTTC

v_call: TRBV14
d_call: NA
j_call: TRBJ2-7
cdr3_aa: CASSTRGRGHYEQYF
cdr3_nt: TGTGCCAGCTCCACAAGGGGGAGAGGGCACTACGAGCAGTACTTC

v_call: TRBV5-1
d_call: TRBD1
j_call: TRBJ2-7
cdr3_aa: CASSLGTGTYEQYF
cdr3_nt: TGCGCCAGCAGCTTGGGGACAGGGACCTACGAGCAGTACTTC

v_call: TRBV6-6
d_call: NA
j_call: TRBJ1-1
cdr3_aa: CASIPLDSRGTEAFF
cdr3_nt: TGTGCCAGCATTCCTCTAGACTCTCGGGGAACTGAAGCTTTCTTT

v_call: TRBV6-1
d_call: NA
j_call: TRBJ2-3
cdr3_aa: CASSENYRTDTQYF
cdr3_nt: TGTGCCAGCAGTGAGAACTACCGCACAGATACGCAGTATTTT